This TCR beta chain was recorded in a study of Ad26.COV2.S vaccination and SARS-CoV-2 variants. General observations from the study: Measurements of TCR breadth and depth may have given underestimates of the total T cell responses. There was reportedly substantial breadth in spike-specific CD8+ and CD4+ T cell responses after vaccination.

Regarding treatment: roughly 18 received Ad26.COV2.S at low or high dose, single or two shots; five or six received placebo; per-sample allocation not given. Material that was analyzed had been drawn on day 63 after the first vaccine or placebo injection. An adult donor aged 18-55 years was enrolled in Boston. The study used a vaccine consisting of an Ad26 vector that expressed Wuhan-strain SARS-CoV-2 spike. The V and J ends lost 1 base and 3 bases respectively, with 13 bases between them. CDR3 length: 15 amino acids. Germline loops: CDR1 MGHRA, CDR2 YSYEKL. Sequencing was performed with immunoSEQ multiplex PCR; in TCRdb, only in-frame clones are kept and a portion is missing. This sample yields hundreds of thousands of clones, of which around 88% are seen a single time; approximately 11% belongs to the top ten. This clone is a singleton in its sample. The antigen is not known.

The material was peripheral blood, obtained in a trial of Ad26.COV2.S vaccine versus placebo. The genes are TRBV4-1 and TRBJ2-7; no reliable D call. This clonotype was sampled from a person aged 18-60 years who received the Ad26.COV2.S COVID-19 vaccine or a placebo. The CDR3 spells CASSQVGLKFYEQYF. The CDR3 DNA is TGCGCCAGCAGCCAAGTTGGGCTTAAATTCTACGAGCAGTACTTC.